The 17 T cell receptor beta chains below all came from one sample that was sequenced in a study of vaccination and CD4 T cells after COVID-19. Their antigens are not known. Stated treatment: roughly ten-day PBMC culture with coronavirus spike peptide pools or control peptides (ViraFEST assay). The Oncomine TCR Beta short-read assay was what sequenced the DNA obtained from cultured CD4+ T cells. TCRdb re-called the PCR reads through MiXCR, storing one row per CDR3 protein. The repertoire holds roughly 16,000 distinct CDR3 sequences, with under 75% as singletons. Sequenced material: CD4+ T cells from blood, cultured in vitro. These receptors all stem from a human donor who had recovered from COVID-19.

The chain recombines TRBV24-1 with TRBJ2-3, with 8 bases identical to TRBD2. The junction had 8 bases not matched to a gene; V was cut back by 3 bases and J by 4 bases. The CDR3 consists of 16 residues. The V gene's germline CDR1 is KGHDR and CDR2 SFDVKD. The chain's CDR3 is CATSDQQSGRADTQYF. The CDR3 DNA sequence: TGTGCCACCAGTGATCAGCAGAGCGGGAGAGCAGATACGCAGTATTTT.

CDR3 sequence: CASSLTGQDSNQPQHF. CDR3 sequence (DNA): TGTGCCAGCAGCCTAACAGGGCAGGATAGCAATCAGCCCCAGCATTTT. The V gene is TRBV7-9, the J gene TRBJ1-5, with D possibly matching TRBD1 (6 bases). Trimming took off 5 bases at V and 0 bases at J, with 14 bases between the two ends. This CDR3 has 16 residues. Germline assignment: CDR1 SEHNR and CDR2 FQNEAQ (reference sequence).

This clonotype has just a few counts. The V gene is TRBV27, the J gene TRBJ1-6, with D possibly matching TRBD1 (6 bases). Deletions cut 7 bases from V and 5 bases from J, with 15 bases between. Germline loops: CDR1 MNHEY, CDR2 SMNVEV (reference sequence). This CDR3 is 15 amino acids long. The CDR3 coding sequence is TGTGCCAGCACCCCAGACAGGACACATAATTCACCCCTCCACTTT. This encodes CASTPDRTHNSPLHF.

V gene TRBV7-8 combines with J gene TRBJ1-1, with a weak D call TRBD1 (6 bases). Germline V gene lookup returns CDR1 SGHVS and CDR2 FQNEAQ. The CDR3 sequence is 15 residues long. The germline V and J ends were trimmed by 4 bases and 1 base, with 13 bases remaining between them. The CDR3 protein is CASSYQTGQNTEAFF. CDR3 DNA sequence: TGTGCCAGCAGCTACCAGACAGGACAGAACACTGAAGCTTTCTTT.

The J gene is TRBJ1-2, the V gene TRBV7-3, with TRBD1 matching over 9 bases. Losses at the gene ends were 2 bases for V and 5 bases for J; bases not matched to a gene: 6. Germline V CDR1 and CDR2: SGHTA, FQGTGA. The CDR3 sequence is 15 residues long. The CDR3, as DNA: TGTGCCAGCAGCTTAGACGGGACAGGGAGGTATGGCTACACCTTC. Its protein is CASSLDGTGRYGYTF.

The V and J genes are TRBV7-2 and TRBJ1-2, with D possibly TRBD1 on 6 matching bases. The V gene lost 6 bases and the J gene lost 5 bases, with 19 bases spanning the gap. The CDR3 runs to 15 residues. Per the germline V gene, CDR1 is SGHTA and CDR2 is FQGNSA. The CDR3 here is CASREGTPLRYGYTF. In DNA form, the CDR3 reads TGTGCCAGCAGAGAAGGGACACCCCTTAGGTATGGCTACACCTTC.

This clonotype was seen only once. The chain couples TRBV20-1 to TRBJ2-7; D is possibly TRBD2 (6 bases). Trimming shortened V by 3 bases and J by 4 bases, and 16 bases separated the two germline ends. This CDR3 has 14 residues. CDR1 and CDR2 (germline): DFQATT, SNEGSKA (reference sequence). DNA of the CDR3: TGCAGTGCTAGTCGACGGGAGAGCGGTTACGAGCAGTACTTC. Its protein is CSASRRESGYEQYF.

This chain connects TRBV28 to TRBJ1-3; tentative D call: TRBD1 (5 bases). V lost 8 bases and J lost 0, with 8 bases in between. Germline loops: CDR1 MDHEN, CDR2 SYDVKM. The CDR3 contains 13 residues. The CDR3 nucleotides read TGTGCCAGCGACGGGACCTCTGGAAACACCATATATTTT. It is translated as CASDGTSGNTIYF.

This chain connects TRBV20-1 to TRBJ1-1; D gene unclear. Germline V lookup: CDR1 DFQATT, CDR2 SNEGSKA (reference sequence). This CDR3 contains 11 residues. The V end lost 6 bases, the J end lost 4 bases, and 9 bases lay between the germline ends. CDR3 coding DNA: TGCAGTGCCGTGGGCGGCACTGAAGCTTTCTTT. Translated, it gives CSAVGGTEAFF.

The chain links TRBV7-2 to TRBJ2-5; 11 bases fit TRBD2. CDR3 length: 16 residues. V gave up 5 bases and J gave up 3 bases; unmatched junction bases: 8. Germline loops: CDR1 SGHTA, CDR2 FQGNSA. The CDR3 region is CASSGGLAGGEETQYF. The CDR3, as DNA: TGTGCCAGCAGCGGGGGGCTAGCGGGAGGAGAAGAGACCCAGTACTTC.

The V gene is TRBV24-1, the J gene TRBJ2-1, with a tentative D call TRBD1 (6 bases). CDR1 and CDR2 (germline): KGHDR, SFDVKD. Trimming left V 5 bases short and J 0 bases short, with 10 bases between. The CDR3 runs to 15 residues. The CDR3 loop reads CATSGRGTSYNEQFF. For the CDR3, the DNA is TGTGCCACCAGTGGAAGGGGGACCTCCTACAATGAGCAGTTCTTC.

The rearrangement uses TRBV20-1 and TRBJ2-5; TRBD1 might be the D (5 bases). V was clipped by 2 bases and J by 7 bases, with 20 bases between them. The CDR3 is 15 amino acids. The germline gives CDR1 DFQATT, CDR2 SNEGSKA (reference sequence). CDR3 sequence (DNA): TGCAGTGCTAGAAGAACTTCAGGGCCCGGCGGGACCCAGTACTTC. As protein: CSARRTSGPGGTQYF.

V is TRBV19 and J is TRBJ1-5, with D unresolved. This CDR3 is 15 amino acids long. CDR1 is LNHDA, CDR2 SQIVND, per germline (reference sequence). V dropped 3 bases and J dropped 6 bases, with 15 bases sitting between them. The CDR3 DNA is TGTGCCAGTAGTATTCAGACGGGAGGAGGTCAGCCCCAGCATTTT. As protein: CASSIQTGGGQPQHF.

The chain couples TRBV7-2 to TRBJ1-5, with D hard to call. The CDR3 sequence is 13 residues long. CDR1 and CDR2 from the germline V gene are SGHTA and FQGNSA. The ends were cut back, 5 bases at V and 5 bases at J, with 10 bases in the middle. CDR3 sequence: CASSQQYDQPQHF. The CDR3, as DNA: TGTGCCAGCAGCCAACAATACGATCAGCCCCAGCATTTT.

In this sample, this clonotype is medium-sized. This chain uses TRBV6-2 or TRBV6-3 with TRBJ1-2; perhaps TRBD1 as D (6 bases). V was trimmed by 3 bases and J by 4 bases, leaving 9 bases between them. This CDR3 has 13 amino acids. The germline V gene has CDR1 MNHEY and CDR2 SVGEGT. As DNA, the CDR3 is TGTGCCAGCAGTTATCAGACAGGCTATGGCTACACCTTC. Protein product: CASSYQTGYGYTF.

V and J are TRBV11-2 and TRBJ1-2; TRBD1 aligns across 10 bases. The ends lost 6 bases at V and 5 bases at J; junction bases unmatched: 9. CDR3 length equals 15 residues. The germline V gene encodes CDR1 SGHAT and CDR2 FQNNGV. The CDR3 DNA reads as TGTGCCAGCAGACCGGCCGGGACAGGGGTTTATGGCTACACCTTC. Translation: CASRPAGTGVYGYTF. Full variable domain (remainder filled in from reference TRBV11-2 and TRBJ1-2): EAGVAQSPRYKIIEKRQSVAFWCNPISGHATLYWYQQILGQGPKLLIQFQNNGVVDDSQLPKDRFSAERLKGVDSTLKIQPAKLEDSAVYLCASRPAGTGVYGYTFGSGTRLTVV.

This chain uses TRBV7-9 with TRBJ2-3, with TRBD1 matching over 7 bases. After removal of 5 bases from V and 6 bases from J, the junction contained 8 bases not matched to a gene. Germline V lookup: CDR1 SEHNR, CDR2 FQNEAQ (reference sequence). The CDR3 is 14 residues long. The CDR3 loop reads CASSLGQGVDTQYF. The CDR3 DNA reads TGTGCCAGCAGCCTCGGGCAGGGGGTGGATACGCAGTATTTT. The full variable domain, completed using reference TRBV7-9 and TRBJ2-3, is DTGVSQNPRHKITKRGQNVTFRCDPISEHNRLYWYRQTLGQGPEFLTYFQNEAQLEKSRLLSDRFSAERPKGSFSTLEIQRTEQGDSAMYLCASSLGQGVDTQYFGPGTRLTVL.